Below are 5 T cell receptor beta chains sequenced from a single sample in a study of blood T cell repertoires in COVID-19. Clones were sequenced by immunoSEQ multiplex PCR, and TCRdb holds only the in-frame ones, with some missing. The table has some 150,000 clones, roughly four fifths seen once. The sample comprised peripheral blood. These receptors originate from a human donor with acute or convalescent COVID-19. The donor label of this sample is uncertain.

The chain uses TRBV27 and TRBJ1-6, with no clear D. Germline CDR1 MNHEY, CDR2 SMNVEV (reference sequence). The germline V and J ends were trimmed by 2 bases and 7 bases, with 6 bases remaining between them. The length of the CDR3 is 13 residues. CDR3 region: CASSLNSNSPLHF. The CDR3 DNA sequence: TGTGCCAGCAGTTTAAACTCCAATTCACCCCTCCACTTT.

The table lists this clone with a few counts. The rearrangement joins TRBV14 to TRBJ2-7; the match to TRBD2 covers 7 bases. CDR3 length equals 16 residues. Germline V CDR1 and CDR2: SGHDN, FVKESK. V lost 3 bases to trimming and J lost 5 bases; unmatched junction nucleotides: 13. CDR3: CASSQVSGSPLNEQYF. CDR3 DNA: TGTGCCAGCAGCCAGGTTAGCGGGTCCCCTTTGAACGAGCAGTACTTC.

This chain uses TRBV6-5 with TRBJ1-1, with D tentatively TRBD1 (5 bases). V was trimmed by 4 bases and J by 4 bases, leaving 13 bases between them. The CDR3 extends over 14 amino acids. Germline values: CDR1 MNHEY, CDR2 SVGAGI. The CDR3 loop is CASSLSWGVTEAFF. CDR3 in DNA: TGTGCCAGCAGTTTATCTTGGGGCGTCACTGAAGCTTTCTTT.

This rearrangement joins TRBV11-2 to TRBJ2-1; D is possibly TRBD2 (6 bases). From germline, CDR1 is SGHAT and CDR2 FQNNGV. CDR3 length: 13 residues. V was pared by 6 bases and J by 15 bases, with 21 bases between. CDR3: CASRSIGSGLRFF. CDR3 DNA: TGTGCCAGCAGATCGATTGGCTCGGGACTCCGGTTCTTC.

The chain couples TRBV7-9 to TRBJ2-7; unclear D gene. V was clipped by 1 base and J by 0 bases, with 10 bases between them. The germline CDR1 and CDR2 sequences are SEHNR and FQNEAQ (reference sequence). There are 15 residues in the CDR3. The CDR3 spells CASSLEAGTSYEQYF. The CDR3 coding sequence is TGTGCCAGCAGCTTAGAGGCAGGAACCTCCTACGAGCAGTACTTC.